A selection of T cell receptor beta chains follows, all from one sample in a study of blood T cell repertoires in COVID-19. Here immunoSEQ multiplex PCR was the method, and the copy in TCRdb shows in-frame clones only, minus some. The sample contains under 250,000 clones, roughly 83% of which appear only once. Sequencing input: peripheral blood. The receptors derive from a man aged 80 or over with acute or convalescent COVID-19. The CDR3 runs from the conserved cysteine through the conserved F or W. Fields, in order: D gene, V gene, CDR3 protein. D genes are given only for firm matches.

D gene: .
V gene: TRBV5-1
CDR3 protein: CASSLAPLGLAKNIQYF

D gene: .
V gene: TRBV29-1
CDR3 protein: CSVENRERTGELFF

D gene: .
V gene: TRBV12-1
CDR3 protein: CASSLRLGEKLFF

D gene: .
V gene: TRBV5-5
CDR3 protein: CASRVGAGANVLTF

D gene: TRBD2
V gene: TRBV27
CDR3 protein: CASSFRGLAANEQYF

D gene: TRBD2
V gene: TRBV10-3
CDR3 protein: CATRGVSTGELFF

D gene: .
V gene: TRBV15
CDR3 protein: CATSRVAGANNEQFF

D gene: .
V gene: TRBV19
CDR3 protein: CASSILTGSGNTIYF

D gene: .
V gene: TRBV7-2
CDR3 protein: CASSPSGWNYGYTF

D gene: TRBD1
V gene: TRBV5-6
CDR3 protein: CASSYRTGYTEAFF

D gene: TRBD2
V gene: TRBV9
CDR3 protein: CASSAGRVAGGTQYF

D gene: .
V gene: TRBV5-1
CDR3 protein: CASSLGGLTDTQYF

D gene: TRBD1
V gene: TRBV6-1
CDR3 protein: CASSEGQVFGNTIYF

D gene: .
V gene: TRBV20-1
CDR3 protein: CSASVLAKNIQYF

D gene: .
V gene: TRBV2
CDR3 protein: CASKIRGQPQHF

D gene: TRBD2
V gene: TRBV4-1
CDR3 protein: CASSQGAGDYNEQFF

D gene: .
V gene: TRBV6-5
CDR3 protein: CASSTSESRGEKLFF

D gene: TRBD1
V gene: TRBV11-2
CDR3 protein: CASSLGQFYEQYF

D gene: TRBD1
V gene: TRBV20-1
CDR3 protein: CSASGGQGGQPQHF

D gene: .
V gene: TRBV27
CDR3 protein: CASSQSGKRGYTF

D gene: .
V gene: TRBV18
CDR3 protein: CASSPSGRTEAFF

D gene: .
V gene: TRBV18
CDR3 protein: CASSRLDTENSPLHF

D gene: TRBD1
V gene: TRBV7-9
CDR3 protein: CASSLVGGYRTLFF

D gene: .
V gene: TRBV6-1
CDR3 protein: CASSESNSPLHF

D gene: .
V gene: TRBV9
CDR3 protein: CASSAPPGRVFDGYTF

D gene: .
V gene: TRBV6-5
CDR3 protein: CASSYTRSYGYTF

D gene: .
V gene: TRBV28
CDR3 protein: CASSLREGLNTEAFF

D gene: .
V gene: TRBV7-6
CDR3 protein: CASSLEILETQYF

D gene: TRBD1
V gene: TRBV6-1
CDR3 protein: CASSEGQGYGGYTF

D gene: TRBD2
V gene: TRBV18
CDR3 protein: CASSPGLAGVTGELFF

D gene: .
V gene: TRBV30
CDR3 protein: CAWSFRSRQTNYGYTF

D gene: .
V gene: TRBV11-3
CDR3 protein: CASSLGGDSLGTQYF

D gene: TRBD1
V gene: TRBV3-1/TRBV3-2
CDR3 protein: CASSQNRGGQPQHF

D gene: .
V gene: TRBV14
CDR3 protein: CASSQDFQRSYEQYF

D gene: TRBD2
V gene: TRBV10-3
CDR3 protein: CAISETERGESYEQYF

D gene: TRBD1
V gene: TRBV19
CDR3 protein: CASSIQGVLNEQYF

D gene: .
V gene: TRBV5-8
CDR3 protein: CANSTWPRTGF

D gene: .
V gene: TRBV7-8
CDR3 protein: CASSPASYEQYF